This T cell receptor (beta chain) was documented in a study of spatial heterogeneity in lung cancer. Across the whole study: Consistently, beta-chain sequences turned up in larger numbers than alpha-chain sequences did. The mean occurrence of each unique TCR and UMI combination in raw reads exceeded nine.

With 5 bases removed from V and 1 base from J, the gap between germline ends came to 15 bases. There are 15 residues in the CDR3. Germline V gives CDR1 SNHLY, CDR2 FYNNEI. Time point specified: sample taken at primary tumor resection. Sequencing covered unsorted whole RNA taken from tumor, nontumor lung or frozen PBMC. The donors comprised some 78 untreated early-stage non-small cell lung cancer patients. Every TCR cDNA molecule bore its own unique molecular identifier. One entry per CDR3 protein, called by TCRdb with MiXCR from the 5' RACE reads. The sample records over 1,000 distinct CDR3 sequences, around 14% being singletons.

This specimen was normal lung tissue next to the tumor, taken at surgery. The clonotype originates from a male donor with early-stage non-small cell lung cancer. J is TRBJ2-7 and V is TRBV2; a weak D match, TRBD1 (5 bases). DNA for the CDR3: TGTGCCAGCAGTCAGGGTGCATCGACTTCCTACGAGCAGTACTTC. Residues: CASSQGASTSYEQYF.